These 10 T cell receptor beta chains originate from one sample sequenced in a study of chemoradiotherapy in HPV16-positive cancers (dated by TCRdb to between 2021 and 2024). The library relied on the immunoSEQ multiplex PCR assay. The table was pulled from immuneACCESS by TCRdb, which kept in-frame rearrangements only. Such tables lose some clones; where checked, under half of the loss comes from unresolved V genes, and the rest has no known cause. This sample comprises just under 40,000 clones, 65% to 80% of them detected only once. The top ten clonotypes cover about 5.5% of the sample. The sample here was blood, taken from a patient who underwent chemoradiotherapy. Source of these receptors: a human donor with HPV-associated anogenital cancer.

This clone has only one observation. V is TRBV6-1 and J is TRBJ1-2; tentative D call: TRBD1 (5 bases). The CDR3 is 15 residues long. CDR1 and CDR2 from the germline V gene are MNHNS and SASEGT. V lost 1 base, J lost 7 bases, and 16 bases lay in between. The chain's CDR3 is CASSEGPLGASGYTF. DNA for the CDR3: TGTGCCAGCAGTGAAGGCCCCCTCGGGGCCAGTGGCTACACCTTC.

The chain combines TRBV5-6 with TRBJ2-5, with a possible D match to TRBD2 (5 bases). Germline V gene data show CDR1 as SGHDT and CDR2 as YYEEEE. Trimming stripped 0 bases from V and 9 bases from J, with 12 bases between. CDR3 length: 13 amino acids. The CDR3 reads CASSLASTGSQYF. For the CDR3, the DNA is TGTGCCAGCAGCTTGGCATCTACGGGGTCCCAGTACTTC.

J is TRBJ2-5 and V is TRBV7-2; D unclear. The V end was cut by 0 bases, the J end by 5 bases, with 13 bases between. The length of the CDR3 is 15 residues. Germline-derived CDR1 and CDR2 are SGHTA and FQGNSA. The CDR3 DNA is TGTGCCAGCAGCTTAGCCACTGTTCACGGCGAGACCCAGTACTTC. Encoded protein: CASSLATVHGETQYF.

The chain uses TRBV18 and TRBJ1-1; D uncertain. V was shortened by 3 bases and J by 3 bases, with 17 bases between the two germline ends. The CDR3 has 16 amino acids. Germline V gene sequence: CDR1 KGHSH, CDR2 LQKENI. DNA of the CDR3: TGTGCCAGCTCACCCCTCCCACAAATGCGGTACACTGAAGCTTTCTTT. Its protein product is CASSPLPQMRYTEAFF.

The V call is TRBV6-6, the J call TRBJ1-1; 8 bases align to TRBD1. Trimming at V came to 1 base and at J to 0 bases, leaving 4 bases not matched to a gene. The germline V gene encodes CDR1 MNHNY and CDR2 SVGAGI (reference sequence). CDR3 length: 16 amino acids. DNA for the CDR3: TGTGCCAGCAGTTACTTACGGACAGGGTTGAACACTGAAGCTTTCTTT. This gives the protein CASSYLRTGLNTEAFF.

A single count supports this clone. The chain joins TRBV5-1 to TRBJ2-1, with TRBD1 as a possible D gene (5 bases). V was pared by 4 bases and J by 8 bases, with 19 bases between. The CDR3 length is 15 residues. Germline CDR1 is SGHRS and CDR2 is YFSETQ. For the CDR3, the DNA is TGCGCCAGCAGCCCTGCCAGGGCAGACGGCGATGAGCAGTTCTTC. Amino acids: CASSPARADGDEQFF.

The chain employs TRBV7-9 and TRBJ1-2; D gene uncertain. The V gene's germline CDR1 is SEHNR and CDR2 FQNEAQ (reference sequence). The CDR3 length is 12 residues. Trimming took off 2 bases at V and 3 bases at J, with 4 bases between the two ends. The CDR3, as DNA: TGTGCCAGCAGCTTAACAGACTATGGCTACACCTTC. The encoded protein is CASSLTDYGYTF.

The table lists this clone with a few counts. This rearrangement joins TRBV19 to TRBJ1-4, with TRBD1 as a possible D gene (5 bases). CDR1 and CDR2 (germline): LNHDA, SQIVND (reference sequence). V was cut by 7 bases and J by 8 bases, with 11 bases left in between. The CDR3 spans 12 residues. The CDR3 DNA reads TGTGCCAGTACCACCGGGGGGGAAAAACTGTTTTTT. Amino acids: CASTTGGEKLFF.

CDR3 nucleotide sequence: TGTGCCAGCAGCGCCCAGGACGGTCTGGGGGGCGAGCAGTACTTC. Its protein product is CASSAQDGLGGEQYF. This chain links TRBV9 with TRBJ2-7; tentatively, D is TRBD2 (6 bases). Germline V gene data show CDR1 as SGDLS and CDR2 as YYNGEE. V gave up 3 bases and J gave up 6 bases, with 19 bases separating them. The CDR3 has 15 amino acids.

The chain uses TRBV7-8 and TRBJ2-7; D is ambiguous. Trimming took off 3 bases at V and 6 bases at J, with 12 bases between the two ends. CDR1 and CDR2 (germline): SGHVS, FQNEAQ. The CDR3 has 13 amino acids. CDR3 coding DNA: TGTGCCAGCAGCTTTGGGCCTCCCGGCGAGCAGTACTTC. Translated: CASSFGPPGEQYF.